These 25 T cell receptor beta chains originate from one sample sequenced in a study of blood T cell repertoires in COVID-19. Assay: immunoSEQ multiplex PCR; the TCRdb copy retains only in-frame clones and omits some. The sample includes roughly 120,000 clones, over 80% seen only once; the top ten take 0.83%. The sequenced material came from peripheral blood. These receptors were collected from a woman aged 70-85 years with acute or convalescent COVID-19.

The chain links TRBV28 to TRBJ2-3; TRBD1 matches at 8 bases. V lost 8 bases, J lost 4 bases, and 14 bases stayed unmatched. From germline, CDR1 is MDHEN and CDR2 SYDVKM. The CDR3 is 16 residues long. DNA for the CDR3: TGTGCCAGCCCTCCGGCGGACAGGGTGGTTGCAGATACGCAGTATTTT. This codes for CASPPADRVVADTQYF.

CDR3 DNA sequence: TGTGCCAGCAGTGAAGTTGGGGGGTATAATTCACCCCTCCACTTT. Translating it yields CASSEVGGYNSPLHF. The rearrangement links TRBV6-1 to TRBJ1-6, with a tentative D call TRBD1 (5 bases). There are 15 residues in the CDR3. Trimming pared 1 base from V and 4 bases from J, leaving 8 bases between. CDR1 and CDR2 from the germline V gene are MNHNS and SASEGT.

This clone has only one observation. CDR3 region: CASSIGGSGRRETQYF. As DNA, the CDR3 is TGTGCCAGTAGTATAGGGGGTAGCGGGAGACGAGAGACCCAGTACTTC. This rearrangement joins TRBV19 to TRBJ2-5, with 9 nucleotides matching TRBD2. The germline V gene encodes CDR1 LNHDA and CDR2 SQIVND (reference sequence). Trimming removed 1 base from V and 4 bases from J; junction bases left unmatched: 7. The CDR3 is made up of 16 amino acids. Complete variable domain (other parts from reference TRBV19 and TRBJ2-5): DGGITQSPKYLFRKEGQNVTLSCEQNLNHDAMYWYRQDPGQGLRLIYYSQIVNDFQKGDIAEGYSVSREKKESFPLTVTSAQKNPTAFYLCASSIGGSGRRETQYFGPGTRLLVL.

This sequence joins TRBV10-3 and TRBJ2-5, with D possibly matching TRBD2 (7 bases). V was clipped by 8 bases and J by 5 bases, with 15 bases between them. Per the germline V gene, CDR1 is ENHRY and CDR2 is SYGVKD. CDR3 length: 13 residues. The CDR3 DNA sequence: TGTGCCATCGGGGAGGGGGGGCTGGAGACCCAGTACTTC. Encoded protein: CAIGEGGLETQYF.

In this sample, this clone turned up once. The DNA is omitted, as the CDR3 cannot be located on it reliably, and the CDR3 follows TCRdb's listing. This chain connects TRBV28 to TRBJ2-1; the table gives TRBD2 as D, unverified against the DNA. Germline lookup yields CDR1 MDHEN and CDR2 SYDVKM. Counting both end residues, the CDR3 totals 15 amino acids. CDR3 amino acids: CASILGRAGDNEQFF.

The gene calls are TRBV20-1 and TRBJ2-2, with D unresolved. This CDR3 is 14 amino acids long. Germline loops: CDR1 DFQATT, CDR2 SNEGSKA (reference sequence). The ends were cut back, 3 bases at V and 0 bases at J, with 8 bases in the middle. The CDR3 DNA reads TGCAGTGCTAGTCAGATTGCGAACACCGGGGAGCTGTTTTTT. Residues: CSASQIANTGELFF.

The gene calls are TRBV11-2 and TRBJ2-5, with a weak D call TRBD1 (5 bases). Germline values: CDR1 SGHAT, CDR2 FQNNGV. The CDR3 sequence is 15 residues long. The germline V and J ends were trimmed by 0 bases and 2 bases, with 10 bases remaining between them. The CDR3, as DNA: TGTGCCAGCAGCTTAGATCCCCACAGGCAAGAGACCCAGTACTTC. Encoded protein: CASSLDPHRQETQYF.

The genes are TRBV29-1 and TRBJ1-1, with D possibly matching TRBD1 (5 bases). V lost 7 bases, J lost 1 base, and 10 bases lay in between. Looked up from germline, CDR1 is SQVTM and CDR2 is ANQGSEA. The CDR3 contains 12 residues. As DNA, the CDR3 is TGCAGCGCCCGACAGACGAACACTGAAGCTTTCTTT. This translates into CSARQTNTEAFF.

The gene calls are TRBV30 and TRBJ1-6; a weak D match, TRBD1 (6 bases). CDR3 length: 17 residues. Trimming pared 2 bases from V and 4 bases from J, leaving 18 bases between. The V gene's germline CDR1 is GTSNPN and CDR2 SVGIG (reference sequence). The CDR3 here is CAWSSLQGINYNSPLHF. As DNA, the CDR3 is TGTGCCTGGAGTTCTCTTCAGGGGATTAATTATAATTCACCCCTCCACTTT.

The chain joins TRBV12-5 to TRBJ1-1, with unresolved D. CDR1 is LGHNT and CDR2 is FRNRAP in the germline V gene. The germline V and J ends were trimmed by 2 bases and 3 bases, with 7 bases remaining between them. This CDR3 has 13 residues. CDR3 coding DNA: TGTGCTAGTGGTTTGAGCTTGGACACTGAAGCTTTCTTT. Translation gives CASGLSLDTEAFF.

This rearrangement joins TRBV29-1 to TRBJ1-1; 8 bases agree with TRBD1. This CDR3 contains 13 residues. The V gene end was trimmed by 6 bases and the J gene end by 7 bases; junction bases not matched to a gene: 10. CDR1 is SQVTM, CDR2 ANQGSEA, per germline. The CDR3 region is CSVGGTGTIEAFF. Here the CDR3 DNA reads TGCAGCGTCGGGGGGACAGGAACCATTGAAGCTTTCTTT.

V usage is TRBV2 and J usage is TRBJ2-5; 8 nucleotides match TRBD1. The CDR3 sequence is 15 residues long. Losses at the gene ends were 6 bases for V and 5 bases for J; bases not matched to a gene: 11. CDR1 is SNHLY, CDR2 FYNNEI, per germline. CDR3 sequence reads: CASRPGGGILETQYF. The CDR3 region has the DNA TGTGCCAGCAGGCCAGGGGGCGGGATTCTTGAGACCCAGTACTTC.

The chain joins TRBV6-5 to TRBJ1-1; maybe TRBD1 (5 bases). V lost 6 bases, J lost 7 bases, and 15 bases lay in between. Germline V gene lookup returns CDR1 MNHEY and CDR2 SVGAGI. The CDR3 consists of 13 residues. The CDR3 here is CASRTQGLGEAFF. CDR3 coding DNA: TGTGCCAGCAGAACCCAGGGTTTAGGTGAAGCTTTCTTT.

The rearrangement uses TRBV5-1 and TRBJ2-3, with a tentative D call TRBD2 (6 bases). V was clipped by 4 bases and J by 6 bases, with 15 bases between them. CDR3 length equals 14 residues. Germline CDR1 and CDR2: SGHRS and YFSETQ. CDR3 sequence: CASSLRPEGDTQYF. As DNA, the CDR3 is TGCGCCAGCAGCCTCCGACCGGAGGGGGATACGCAGTATTTT.

The V gene is TRBV15, the J gene TRBJ1-5; no definite D call. CDR3 length equals 14 residues. Germline loops: CDR1 LNHNV, CDR2 YYDKDF (reference sequence). The V gene lost 1 base and the J gene lost 5 bases, with 9 bases spanning the gap. The CDR3 nucleotides read TGTGCCACCAGCAGAGCCGGGAGGGATCAGCCCCAGCATTTT. Translated: CATSRAGRDQPQHF.

The gene calls are TRBV7-8 and TRBJ1-6, with 10 bases lining up with TRBD1. CDR3 length: 16 residues. Germline V CDR1 and CDR2: SGHVS, FQNEAQ. Germline trimming cut 0 bases from V and 9 bases from J; bases unmatched to any gene: 5. Here the CDR3 reads CASSLAPGTGASPLHF. Here the CDR3 DNA reads TGTGCCAGCAGCTTAGCCCCCGGGACAGGGGCTTCACCCCTCCACTTT. Looking up the rest from reference TRBV7-8 and TRBJ1-6 gives the full variable domain: GAGVSQSPRYKVAKRGQDVALRCDPISGHVSLFWYQQALGQGPEFLTYFQNEAQLDKSGLPSDRFFAERPEGSVSTLKIQRTQQEDSAVYLCASSLAPGTGASPLHFGNGTRLTVT.

The chain uses TRBV30 and TRBJ1-5; 8 bases match TRBD1. The V gene's germline CDR1 is GTSNPN and CDR2 SVGIG (reference sequence). The V gene end was trimmed by 3 bases and the J gene end by 2 bases; junction bases not matched to a gene: 6. The CDR3 has 15 residues. The chain's CDR3 is CAWSTQGAGNQPQHF. For the CDR3, the DNA is TGTGCCTGGAGCACCCAGGGGGCAGGCAATCAGCCCCAGCATTTT. Supplemented by reference TRBV30 and TRBJ1-5, the full variable domain reads SQTIHQWPATLVQPVGSPLSLECTVEGTSNPNLYWYRQAAGRGLQLLFYSVGIGQISSEVPQNLSASRPQDRQFILSSKKLLLSDSGFYLCAWSTQGAGNQPQHFGDGTRLSIL.

This clone occurred once. This rearrangement joins TRBV7-2 to TRBJ2-5; 13 bases match TRBD2. The V gene's germline CDR1 is SGHTA and CDR2 FQGNSA. The CDR3 runs to 18 residues. Unmatched junction bases numbered 13, after V lost 4 bases and J lost 5 bases. CDR3 sequence reads: CASSSPRTSGRTVETQYF. In DNA form, the CDR3 reads TGTGCCAGCAGCTCACCCCGGACTAGCGGGAGAACCGTGGAGACCCAGTACTTC.

This clone showed up just a few times. The chain links TRBV28 to TRBJ1-4; tentative D call: TRBD1 (5 bases). This CDR3 spans 15 amino acids. With 5 bases removed from V and 7 bases from J, the gap between germline ends came to 17 bases. The V gene's germline CDR1 is MDHEN and CDR2 SYDVKM. The CDR3 sequence: CASSPGGSSGEKLFF. The CDR3 DNA follows: TGTGCCAGCAGTCCGGGGGGGAGTTCAGGTGAAAAACTGTTTTTT.

The chain has TRBV11-1 and TRBJ2-3; 11 bases fit TRBD2. CDR1 and CDR2 from the germline V gene are SGHAT and FQDESV (reference sequence). The CDR3 contains 16 residues. With V trimmed by 8 bases and J by 2 bases, 9 bases remained unmatched. The DNA of the CDR3 is TGTGCCAGCGCCTTGACTAGCGGGGTTAACACAGATACGCAGTATTTT. This encodes CASALTSGVNTDTQYF.

The genes are TRBV19 and TRBJ2-1; D remains ambiguous. With 8 bases removed from V and 4 bases from J, the gap between germline ends came to 15 bases. This CDR3 comprises 14 residues. Germline V gives CDR1 LNHDA, CDR2 SQIVND (reference sequence). In DNA, the CDR3 is TGTGCCAGTGGCCCCGAATTCTGGTACAATGAGCAGTTCTTC. Amino acids: CASGPEFWYNEQFF.

J is TRBJ1-2 and V is TRBV10-3; D is unresolved. V lost 8 bases to trimming and J lost 8 bases, with 6 bases between them. Germline assignment: CDR1 ENHRY and CDR2 SYGVKD. This CDR3 has 9 amino acids. The CDR3 region is CAIVEGYTF. The DNA of the CDR3 is TGTGCCATCGTTGAGGGCTACACCTTC.

The chain links TRBV19 to TRBJ2-4; 8 bases are shared with TRBD1. Germline values: CDR1 LNHDA, CDR2 SQIVND (reference sequence). V dropped 5 bases and J dropped 7; count of bases not matched to a gene: 10. CDR3 size: 15 residues. CDR3 loop: CASSVRTGNGNIQYF. The DNA of the CDR3 is TGTGCCAGTAGTGTCCGGACAGGGAATGGGAACATTCAGTACTTC.

The chain couples TRBV11-3 to TRBJ1-1, with TRBD1 as a possible D gene (5 bases). The CDR3 is made up of 16 amino acids. CDR1 SGHNT and CDR2 YENEEA come from the germline V gene. Trimming pared 5 bases from V and 4 bases from J, leaving 20 bases between. CDR3: CASSPRVDASPTEAFF. In nucleotides, the CDR3 is TGTGCCAGCAGCCCCAGGGTGGACGCGAGTCCCACTGAAGCTTTCTTT. The full variable domain, with the rest looked up from reference TRBV11-3 and TRBJ1-1, is EAGVVQSPRYKIIEKKQPVAFWCNPISGHNTLYWYLQNLGQGPELLIRYENEEAVDDSQLPKDRFSAERLKGVDSTLKIQPAELGDSAVYLCASSPRVDASPTEAFFGQGTRLTVV.

This clone was seen only a few times. This chain uses TRBV7-9 with TRBJ1-1; D gene ambiguous. This CDR3 is built from 14 residues. Germline-derived CDR1 and CDR2 are SEHNR and FQNEAQ (reference sequence). V lost 1 base and J 1 base, leaving 7 bases between the germline ends. The DNA for the CDR3 is TGTGCCAGCAGCTTAGAGGCAGGGAACACTGAAGCTTTCTTT. As protein: CASSLEAGNTEAFF.